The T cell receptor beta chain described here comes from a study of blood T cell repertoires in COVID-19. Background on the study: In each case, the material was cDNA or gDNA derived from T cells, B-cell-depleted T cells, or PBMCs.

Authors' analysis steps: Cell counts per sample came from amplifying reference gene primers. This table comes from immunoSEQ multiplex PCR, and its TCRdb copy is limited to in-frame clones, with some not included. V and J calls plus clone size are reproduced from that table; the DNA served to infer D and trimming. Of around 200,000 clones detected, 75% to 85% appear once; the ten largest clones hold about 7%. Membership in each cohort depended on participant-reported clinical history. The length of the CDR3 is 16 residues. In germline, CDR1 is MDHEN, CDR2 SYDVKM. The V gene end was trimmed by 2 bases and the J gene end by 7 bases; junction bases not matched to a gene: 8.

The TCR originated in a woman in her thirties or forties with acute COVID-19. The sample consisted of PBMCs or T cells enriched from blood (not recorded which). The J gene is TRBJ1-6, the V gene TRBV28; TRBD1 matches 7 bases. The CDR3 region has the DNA TGTGCCAGCAGTTTAAGATCGACAGGGTACAATTCACCCCTCCACTTT. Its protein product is CASSLRSTGYNSPLHF.